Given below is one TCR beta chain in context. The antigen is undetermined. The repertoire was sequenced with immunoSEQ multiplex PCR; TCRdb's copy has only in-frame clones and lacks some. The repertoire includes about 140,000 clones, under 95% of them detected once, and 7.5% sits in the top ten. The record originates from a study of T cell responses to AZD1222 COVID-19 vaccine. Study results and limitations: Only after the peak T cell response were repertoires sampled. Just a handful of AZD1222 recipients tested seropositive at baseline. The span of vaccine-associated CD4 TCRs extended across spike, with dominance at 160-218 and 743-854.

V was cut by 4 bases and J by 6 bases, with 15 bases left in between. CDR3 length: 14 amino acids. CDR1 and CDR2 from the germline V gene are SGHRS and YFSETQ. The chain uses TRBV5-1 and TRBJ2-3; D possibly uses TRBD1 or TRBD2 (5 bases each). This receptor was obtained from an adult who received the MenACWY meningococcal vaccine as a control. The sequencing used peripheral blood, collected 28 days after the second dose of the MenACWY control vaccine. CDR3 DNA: TGCGCCAGCAGCCCGGGGACGGTGATGGATACGCAGTATTTT. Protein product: CASSPGTVMDTQYF.